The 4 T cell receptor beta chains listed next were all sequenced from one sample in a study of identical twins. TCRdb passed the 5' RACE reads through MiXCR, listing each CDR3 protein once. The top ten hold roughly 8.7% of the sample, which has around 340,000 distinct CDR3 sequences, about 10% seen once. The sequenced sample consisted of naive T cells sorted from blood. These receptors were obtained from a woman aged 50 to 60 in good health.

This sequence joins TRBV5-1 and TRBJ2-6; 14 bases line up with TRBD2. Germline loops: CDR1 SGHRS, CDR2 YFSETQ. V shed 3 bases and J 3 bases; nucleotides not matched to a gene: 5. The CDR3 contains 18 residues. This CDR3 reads CASSSTSGRAFGANVLTF. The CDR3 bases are TGCGCCAGCAGCTCGACTAGCGGGAGGGCCTTTGGGGCCAACGTCCTGACTTTC.

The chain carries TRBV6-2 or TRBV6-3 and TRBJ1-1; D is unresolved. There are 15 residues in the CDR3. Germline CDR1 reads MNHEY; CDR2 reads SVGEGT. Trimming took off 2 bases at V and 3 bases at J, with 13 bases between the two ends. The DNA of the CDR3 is TGTGCCAGCAGTTACCCGAATCATGTCGACACTGAAGCTTTCTTT. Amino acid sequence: CASSYPNHVDTEAFF.

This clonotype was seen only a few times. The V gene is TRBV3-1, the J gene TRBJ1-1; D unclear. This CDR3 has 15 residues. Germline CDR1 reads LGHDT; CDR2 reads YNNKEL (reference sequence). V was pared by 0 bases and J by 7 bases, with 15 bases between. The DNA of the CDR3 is TGTGCCAGCAGCCAAGATCGAAGAAGACTGAATGAAGCTTTCTTT. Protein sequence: CASSQDRRRLNEAFF.

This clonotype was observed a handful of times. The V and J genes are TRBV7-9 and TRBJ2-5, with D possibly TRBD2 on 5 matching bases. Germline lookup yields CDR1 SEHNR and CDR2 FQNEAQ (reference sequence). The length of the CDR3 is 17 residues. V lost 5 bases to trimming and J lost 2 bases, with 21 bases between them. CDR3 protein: CASSPKIRAETQETQYF. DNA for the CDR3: TGTGCCAGCAGCCCAAAAATTCGAGCGGAAACTCAAGAGACCCAGTACTTC.